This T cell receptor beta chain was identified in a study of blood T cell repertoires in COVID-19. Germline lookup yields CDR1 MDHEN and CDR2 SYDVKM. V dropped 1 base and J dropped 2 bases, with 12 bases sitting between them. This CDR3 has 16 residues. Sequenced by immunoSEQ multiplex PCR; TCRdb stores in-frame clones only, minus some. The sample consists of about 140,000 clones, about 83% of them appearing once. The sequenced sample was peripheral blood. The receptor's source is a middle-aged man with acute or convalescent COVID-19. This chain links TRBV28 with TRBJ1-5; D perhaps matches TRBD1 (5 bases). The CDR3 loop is CASSLSPGLGNQPQHF. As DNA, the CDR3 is TGTGCCAGCAGTTTATCCCCAGGGTTGGGCAATCAGCCCCAGCATTTT. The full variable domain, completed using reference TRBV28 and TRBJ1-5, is DVKVTQSSRYLVKRTGEKVFLECVQDMDHENMFWYRQDPGLGLRLIYFSYDVKMKEKGDIPEGYSVSREKKERFSLILESASTNQTSMYLCASSLSPGLGNQPQHFGDGTRLSIL.